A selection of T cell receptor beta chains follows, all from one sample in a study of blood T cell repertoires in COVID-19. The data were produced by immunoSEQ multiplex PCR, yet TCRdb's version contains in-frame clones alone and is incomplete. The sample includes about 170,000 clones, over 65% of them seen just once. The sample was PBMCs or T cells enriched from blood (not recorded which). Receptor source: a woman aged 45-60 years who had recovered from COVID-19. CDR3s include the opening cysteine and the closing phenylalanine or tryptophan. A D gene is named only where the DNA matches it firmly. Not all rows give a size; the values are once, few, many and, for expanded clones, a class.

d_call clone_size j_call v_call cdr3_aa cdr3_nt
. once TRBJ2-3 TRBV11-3 CASSPPGGDTQYF TGTGCCAGCAGCCCCCCCGGGGGAGATACGCAGTATTTT
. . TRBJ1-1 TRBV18 CASSPQLGRGNTEAFF TGTGCCAGCTCACCACAGTTGGGTCGGGGGAACACTGAAGCTTTCTTT
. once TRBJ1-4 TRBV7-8 CASSLSGTNEKLFF TGTGCCAGCAGCTTATCCGGAACTAATGAAAAACTGTTTTTT
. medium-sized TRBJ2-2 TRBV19 CASSPFGGAPNTGELFF TGTGCCAGTAGCCCGTTTGGGGGGGCTCCTAACACCGGGGAGCTGTTTTTT
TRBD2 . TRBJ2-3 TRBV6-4 CASSRGGGPSDTQYF TGTGCCAGCAGCCGCGGCGGGGGGCCGTCAGATACGCAGTATTTT
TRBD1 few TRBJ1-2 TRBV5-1 CASSWDGTAYGYTF TGCGCCAGCAGCTGGGACGGGACAGCCTATGGCTACACCTTC
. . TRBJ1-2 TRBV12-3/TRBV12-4 CASSLVLRDGYTF TGTGCCAGCAGTTTAGTCCTTAGAGATGGCTACACCTTC
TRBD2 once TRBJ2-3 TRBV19 CASSPGLAEGNTQYF TGTGCCAGTAGTCCCGGACTAGCGGAGGGGAATACGCAGTATTTT
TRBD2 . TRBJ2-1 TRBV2 CASSDGGSLDEQFF TGTGCCAGCAGTGATGGCGGGAGTTTAGATGAGCAGTTCTTC
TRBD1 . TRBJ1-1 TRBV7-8 CASTDWGQGNTEAFF TGTGCCAGCACAGATTGGGGACAGGGTAATACTGAAGCTTTCTTT
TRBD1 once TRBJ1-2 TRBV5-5 CASSPSGTGVIGYTF TGTGCCAGCAGCCCCTCAGGGACAGGGGTAATTGGCTACACCTTC
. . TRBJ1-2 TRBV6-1 CASSEEQGIYGYTF TGTGCCAGCAGTGAGGAACAGGGAATCTATGGCTACACCTTC
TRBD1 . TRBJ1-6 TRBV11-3 CASSLGGQGNSPLHF TGTGCCAGCAGCTTAGGGGGACAGGGGAACTCACCCCTCCACTTT
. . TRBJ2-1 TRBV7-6 CASSLGQRTSGNEQFF TGTGCCAGCAGCTTAGGGCAACGGACATCGGGCAATGAGCAGTTCTTC
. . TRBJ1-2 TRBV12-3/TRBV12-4 CASSLATVYTF TGTGCCAGCAGTTTAGCGACAGTCTACACCTTC
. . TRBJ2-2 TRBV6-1 CASSDQLLGTGELFF TGTGCCAGCAGTGACCAGCTTCTAGGCACCGGGGAGCTGTTTTTT
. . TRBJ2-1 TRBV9 CASSAAAGPSYNEQFF TGTGCCAGCAGCGCCGCGGCGGGGCCGTCCTACAATGAGCAGTTCTTC
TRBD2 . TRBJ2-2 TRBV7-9 CASSSFGTSGRGTGELFF TGTGCCAGCAGCTCCTTCGGGACTAGCGGGAGAGGGACCGGGGAGCTGTTTTTT
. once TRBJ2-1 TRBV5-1 CASSLGPGYDNEQFF TGCGCCAGCAGCTTGGGCCCAGGGTACGACAATGAGCAGTTCTTC
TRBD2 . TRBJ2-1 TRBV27 CASSFGTSVSEQFF TGTGCCAGCAGTTTCGGGACTAGCGTAAGTGAGCAGTTCTTC
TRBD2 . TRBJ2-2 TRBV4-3 CASSHSSGSGTTGELFF TGCGCCAGCAGCCATTCTAGCGGGAGTGGTACCACCGGGGAGCTGTTTTTT
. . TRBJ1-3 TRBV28 CASSLQEGIGNTIYF TGTGCCAGCAGTTTACAGGAGGGAATTGGAAACACCATATATTTT
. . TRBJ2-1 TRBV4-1 CASSQAPAEPYNEQFF TGCGCCAGCAGCCAAGCTCCCGCGGAGCCTTACAATGAGCAGTTCTTC
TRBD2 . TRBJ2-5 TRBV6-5 CASSSEVAGSGETQYF TGTGCCAGCAGTTCCGAGGTAGCGGGTTCTGGGGAGACCCAGTACTTC
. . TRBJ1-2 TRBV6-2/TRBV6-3 CASSSLYGYTF TGTGCCAGCAGTTCCCTATATGGCTACACCTTC
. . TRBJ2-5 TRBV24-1 CATSDGGRQTQYF TGTGCCACCAGTGATGGAGGGAGGCAGACCCAGTACTTC
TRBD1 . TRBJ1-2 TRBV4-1 CASSQEGWQGALGYTF TGCGCCAGCAGCCAAGAAGGGTGGCAGGGGGCCCTTGGCTACACCTTC
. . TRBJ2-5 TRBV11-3 CASSQEVETQYF TGTGCCAGCAGCCAAGAGGTGGAGACCCAGTACTTC
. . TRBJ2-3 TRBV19 CASKSADTQYF TGTGCCAGTAAGTCGGCAGATACGCAGTATTTT
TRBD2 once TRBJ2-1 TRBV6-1 CASSSGLAGLNEQFF TGTGCCAGCAGCTCCGGACTAGCGGGGCTCAATGAGCAGTTCTTC
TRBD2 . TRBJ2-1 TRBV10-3 CAIGAGTYNEQFF TGTGCCATCGGAGCGGGGACCTACAATGAGCAGTTCTTC
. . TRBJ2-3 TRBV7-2 CASSFPNTDTQYF TGTGCCAGCAGCTTTCCAAACACAGATACGCAGTATTTT
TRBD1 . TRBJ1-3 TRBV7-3 CASSRTGGAGAGNTIYF TGTGCCAGCAGTCGGACAGGGGGAGCGGGTGCTGGAAACACCATATATTTT
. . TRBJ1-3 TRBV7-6 CASSLSVSPSGNTIYF TGTGCCAGCAGCTTATCGGTATCCCCCTCTGGAAACACCATATATTTT
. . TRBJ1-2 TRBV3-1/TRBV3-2 CASRQTPSEGYTF TGTGCCAGCAGACAGACACCCTCCGAAGGCTACACCTTC
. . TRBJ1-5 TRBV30 CAWSVRGDQPQHF TGTGCCTGGAGTGTACGCGGTGATCAGCCCCAGCATTTT
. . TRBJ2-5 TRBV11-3 CASSLVYGAGRETQYF TGTGCCAGCAGCTTAGTTTACGGGGCGGGGAGAGAGACCCAGTACTTC
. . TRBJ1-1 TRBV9 CASSVKGGTEAFF TGTGCCAGCAGCGTAAAGGGAGGGACTGAAGCTTTCTTT
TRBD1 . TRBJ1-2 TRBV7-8 CASSLGTGGSYGYTF TGTGCCAGCAGCCTTGGGACAGGGGGCTCCTATGGCTACACCTTC
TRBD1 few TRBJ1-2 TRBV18 CASSNPQGARNPYGYTF TGTGCCAGCTCAAACCCTCAGGGGGCCCGGAATCCCTATGGCTACACCTTC
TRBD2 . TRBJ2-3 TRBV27 CASSPRLAGGGPDTQYF TGTGCCAGCAGTCCCAGACTAGCGGGAGGTGGGCCAGATACGCAGTATTTT
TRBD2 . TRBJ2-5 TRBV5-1 CASSTGGIQETQYF TGCGCCAGCAGCACGGGGGGGATTCAAGAGACCCAGTACTTC
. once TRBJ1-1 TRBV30 CAWSPNEGSEAFF TGTGCCTGGAGTCCAAACGAGGGATCTGAAGCTTTCTTT
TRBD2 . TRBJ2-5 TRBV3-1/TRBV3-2 CASSPSGVETQYF TGTGCCAGCAGCCCTAGCGGGGTGGAGACCCAGTACTTC
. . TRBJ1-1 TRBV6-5 CASSYSNTLNTEAFF TGTGCCAGCAGTTACTCGAACACCTTGAACACTGAAGCTTTCTTT
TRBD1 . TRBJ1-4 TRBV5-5 CASSPRDRVERKLFF TGTGCCAGCAGCCCTAGGGACAGGGTGGAACGAAAACTGTTTTTT
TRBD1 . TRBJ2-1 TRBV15 CATSKGTGGYNEQFF TGTGCCACCAGCAAGGGGACAGGGGGTTACAATGAGCAGTTCTTC
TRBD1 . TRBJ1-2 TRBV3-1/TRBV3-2 CASSQRTGTGGGYTF TGTGCCAGCAGCCAAAGAACCGGGACAGGGGGCGGCTACACCTTC
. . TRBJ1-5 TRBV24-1 CATSDPGQPQHF TGTGCCACCAGTGACCCAGGTCAGCCCCAGCATTTT
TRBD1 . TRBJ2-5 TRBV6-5 CASSLTGTAQETQYF TGTGCCAGCAGCCTAACCGGGACAGCCCAAGAGACCCAGTACTTC
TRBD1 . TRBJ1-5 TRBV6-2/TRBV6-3 CASSDHRGRSNQPQHF TGTGCCAGCAGTGACCACAGGGGGCGAAGCAATCAGCCCCAGCATTTT
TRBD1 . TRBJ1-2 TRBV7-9 CASSSLPGQGEDYGYTF TGTGCCAGCAGCTCCCTCCCGGGACAGGGAGAAGACTATGGCTACACCTTC
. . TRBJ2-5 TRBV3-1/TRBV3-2 CASSRNTGLLQETQYF TGTGCCAGCAGCCGAAACACGGGACTTTTACAAGAGACCCAGTACTTC
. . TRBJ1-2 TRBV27 CASRPRGGASYGYTF TGTGCCAGCAGGCCGCGGGGGGGTGCTAGCTATGGCTACACCTTC